This T cell receptor (beta chain) was identified in a study of blood T cell repertoires in COVID-19. The data were produced by immunoSEQ multiplex PCR, yet TCRdb's version contains in-frame clones alone and is incomplete. The table records almost 500,000 clones, about 85% of them present only once. Those enrolled, adults aged 18 to 89 years, came from under 25 US areas. Cohort assignment relied on participant-reported clinical history. The CDR3 extends over 15 amino acids. Germline CDR1 reads MNHEY; CDR2 reads SMNVEV (reference sequence). The V gene end was trimmed by 5 bases and the J gene end by 1 base; junction bases not matched to a gene: 7.

The chain combines TRBV27 with TRBJ2-7, with TRBD1 identical over 8 bases. The sequence was obtained from a woman in her sixties or seventies who had recovered from COVID-19. Specimen: PBMCs or T cells enriched from blood (not recorded which). This CDR3 reads CASSPQGAGSYEQYV. The DNA for the CDR3 is TGTGCCAGCAGTCCTCAGGGGGCTGGGTCCTACGAGCAGTACGTC.